Following are 6 T cell receptor beta chains from one sample sequenced in a study of blood T cells in healthy people across ages. Alongside a J-beta primer mix, a sample-barcoded 5' primer served in a second PCR lasting roughly 6 to 12 cycles. MiXCR was run by TCRdb on the 5' RACE reads, yielding one entry per CDR3 protein. The table shows about 1.5 million distinct CDR3 sequences, with about 45% occurring only once. Material: blood. The receptors derive from a woman aged 18-29 years in good health.

This clonotype was observed a few times. The chain uses TRBV7-2 and TRBJ2-5; 7 nucleotides agree with TRBD2. Germline V gene sequence: CDR1 SGHTA, CDR2 FQGNSA. The CDR3 length is 14 residues. After removal of 6 bases from V and 11 bases from J, the junction contained 15 bases not matched to a gene. CDR3 residues: CASSGLVSYNEQYF. CDR3 nucleotides: TGTGCCAGCAGTGGACTAGTTTCCTACAATGAGCAGTACTTC.

This clonotype was counted between two and nine times. The chain couples TRBV7-8 to TRBJ1-1; D gene uncertain. V gave up 3 bases and J gave up 3 bases, with 11 bases separating them. The V gene's germline CDR1 is SGHVS and CDR2 FQNEAQ. This CDR3 spans 14 amino acids. Here the CDR3 reads CASSFSGGHTEAFF. DNA for the CDR3: TGTGCCAGCAGCTTTAGCGGAGGGCACACTGAAGCTTTCTTT.

The gene calls are TRBV5-1 and TRBJ2-1; 7 bases are shared with TRBD2. The trim removed 4 bases at V and 0 bases at J, leaving 7 bases unmatched. This CDR3 is built from 16 residues. Germline V gives CDR1 SGHRS, CDR2 YFSETQ. The CDR3 sequence: CASSTSSGSSYNEQFF. The CDR3 region has the DNA TGCGCCAGCAGCACCTCTAGCGGCAGCTCCTACAATGAGCAGTTCTTC. Using reference TRBV5-1 and TRBJ2-1 for the parts outside the CDR3, the full variable domain is KAGVTQTPRYLIKTRGQQVTLSCSPISGHRSVSWYQQTPGQGLQFLFEYFSETQRNKGNFPGRFSGRQFSNSRSEMNVSTLELGDSALYLCASSTSSGSSYNEQFFGPGTRLTVL.

The chain recombines TRBV12-5 with TRBJ1-2; D remains unclear. This CDR3 has 13 amino acids. Germline CDR1 LGHNT, CDR2 FRNRAP. V lost 1 base and J lost 4, with 7 bases in between. CDR3 coding DNA: TGTGCTAGTGGTTTGGAGGATGCCTATGGCTACACCTTC. It specifies CASGLEDAYGYTF.

This clonotype has a handful of counts. This chain connects TRBV7-2 to TRBJ2-3; D perhaps matches TRBD1 (5 bases). This CDR3 has 15 residues. V gave up 1 base and J gave up 3 bases, with 11 bases separating them. Per germline, CDR1 SGHTA and CDR2 FQGNSA. CDR3 sequence (DNA): TGTGCCAGCAGCTTAGACAGGATCGATACAGATACGCAGTATTTT. Protein product: CASSLDRIDTDTQYF.

This clonotype was observed a few times. The chain combines TRBV5-1 with TRBJ2-1; possibly TRBD1 for D (6 bases). From germline, CDR1 is SGHRS and CDR2 YFSETQ. This CDR3 spans 14 amino acids. V was trimmed by 5 bases and J by 7 bases, leaving 16 bases between them. The CDR3 nucleotides are TGCGCCAGCAGAGTGGCCGGGACATCAAATGAGCAGTTCTTC. Translating it yields CASRVAGTSNEQFF.